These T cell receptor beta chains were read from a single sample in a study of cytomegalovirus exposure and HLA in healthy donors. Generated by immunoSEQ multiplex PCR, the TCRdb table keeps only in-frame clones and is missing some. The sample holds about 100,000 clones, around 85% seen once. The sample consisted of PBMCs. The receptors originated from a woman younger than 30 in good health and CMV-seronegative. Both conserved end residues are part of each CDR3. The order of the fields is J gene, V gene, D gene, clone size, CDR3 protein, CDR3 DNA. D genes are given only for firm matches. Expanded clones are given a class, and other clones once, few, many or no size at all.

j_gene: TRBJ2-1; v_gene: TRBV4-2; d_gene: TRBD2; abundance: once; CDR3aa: CASSPNLSGGRYNEQFF; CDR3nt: TGTGCCAGCAGCCCGAACCTCAGCGGGGGCCGTTACAATGAGCAGTTCTTC
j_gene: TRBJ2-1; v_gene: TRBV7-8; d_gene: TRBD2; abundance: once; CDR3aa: CASSPGASGGRSYNEQFF; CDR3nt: TGTGCCAGCAGCCCTGGGGCTAGCGGGGGGCGGTCCTACAATGAGCAGTTCTTC
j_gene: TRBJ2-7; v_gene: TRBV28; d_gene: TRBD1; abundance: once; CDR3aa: CASSSPGQGHEQYF; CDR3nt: TGTGCCAGCAGTTCGCCGGGACAGGGCCACGAGCAGTACTTC
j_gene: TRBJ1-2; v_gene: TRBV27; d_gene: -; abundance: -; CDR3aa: CASSLLFSGIGNYGYTF; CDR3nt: TGTGCCAGCAGTTTATTATTTTCAGGGATAGGGAACTATGGCTACACCTTC
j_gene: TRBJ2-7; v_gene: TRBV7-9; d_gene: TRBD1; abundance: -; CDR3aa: CASSWDRAEQYF; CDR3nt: TGTGCCAGCAGCTGGGACAGGGCCGAGCAGTACTTC
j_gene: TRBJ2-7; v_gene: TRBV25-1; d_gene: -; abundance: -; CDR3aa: CASSTPHRASEQYF; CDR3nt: TGTGCCAGCTCCACCCCCCACAGGGCGAGCGAGCAGTACTTC
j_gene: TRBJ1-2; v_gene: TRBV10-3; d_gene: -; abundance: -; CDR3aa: CAISERGETDYGYTF; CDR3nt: TGTGCCATCAGTGAGCGGGGGGAAACGGACTATGGCTACACCTTC
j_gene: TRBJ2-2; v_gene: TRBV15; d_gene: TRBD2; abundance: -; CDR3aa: CATSKGAGGELFF; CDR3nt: TGTGCCACCTCTAAGGGAGCGGGAGGGGAGCTGTTTTTT
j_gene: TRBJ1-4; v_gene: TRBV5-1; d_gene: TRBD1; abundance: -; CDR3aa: CASSLSGGREKLFF; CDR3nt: TGCGCCAGCAGCTTATCAGGGGGCCGGGAAAAACTGTTTTTT
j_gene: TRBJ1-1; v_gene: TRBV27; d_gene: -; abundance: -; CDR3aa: CASSLVREIGTEAFF; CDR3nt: TGTGCCAGCAGCCTGGTCCGGGAGATTGGGACTGAAGCTTTCTTT
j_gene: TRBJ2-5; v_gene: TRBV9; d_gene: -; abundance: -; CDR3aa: CASSGGPQETQYF; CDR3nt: TGTGCCAGCAGCGGGGGGCCCCAAGAGACCCAGTACTTC
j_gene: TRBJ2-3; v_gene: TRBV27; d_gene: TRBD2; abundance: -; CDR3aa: CASSPEGERGRADTQYF; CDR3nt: TGTGCCAGCAGTCCCGAGGGGGAGCGGGGGAGAGCAGATACGCAGTATTTT
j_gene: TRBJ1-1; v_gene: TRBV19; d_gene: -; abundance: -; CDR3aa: CASSIDPGINTEAFF; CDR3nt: TGTGCCAGTAGTATAGATCCGGGAATAAACACTGAAGCTTTCTTT